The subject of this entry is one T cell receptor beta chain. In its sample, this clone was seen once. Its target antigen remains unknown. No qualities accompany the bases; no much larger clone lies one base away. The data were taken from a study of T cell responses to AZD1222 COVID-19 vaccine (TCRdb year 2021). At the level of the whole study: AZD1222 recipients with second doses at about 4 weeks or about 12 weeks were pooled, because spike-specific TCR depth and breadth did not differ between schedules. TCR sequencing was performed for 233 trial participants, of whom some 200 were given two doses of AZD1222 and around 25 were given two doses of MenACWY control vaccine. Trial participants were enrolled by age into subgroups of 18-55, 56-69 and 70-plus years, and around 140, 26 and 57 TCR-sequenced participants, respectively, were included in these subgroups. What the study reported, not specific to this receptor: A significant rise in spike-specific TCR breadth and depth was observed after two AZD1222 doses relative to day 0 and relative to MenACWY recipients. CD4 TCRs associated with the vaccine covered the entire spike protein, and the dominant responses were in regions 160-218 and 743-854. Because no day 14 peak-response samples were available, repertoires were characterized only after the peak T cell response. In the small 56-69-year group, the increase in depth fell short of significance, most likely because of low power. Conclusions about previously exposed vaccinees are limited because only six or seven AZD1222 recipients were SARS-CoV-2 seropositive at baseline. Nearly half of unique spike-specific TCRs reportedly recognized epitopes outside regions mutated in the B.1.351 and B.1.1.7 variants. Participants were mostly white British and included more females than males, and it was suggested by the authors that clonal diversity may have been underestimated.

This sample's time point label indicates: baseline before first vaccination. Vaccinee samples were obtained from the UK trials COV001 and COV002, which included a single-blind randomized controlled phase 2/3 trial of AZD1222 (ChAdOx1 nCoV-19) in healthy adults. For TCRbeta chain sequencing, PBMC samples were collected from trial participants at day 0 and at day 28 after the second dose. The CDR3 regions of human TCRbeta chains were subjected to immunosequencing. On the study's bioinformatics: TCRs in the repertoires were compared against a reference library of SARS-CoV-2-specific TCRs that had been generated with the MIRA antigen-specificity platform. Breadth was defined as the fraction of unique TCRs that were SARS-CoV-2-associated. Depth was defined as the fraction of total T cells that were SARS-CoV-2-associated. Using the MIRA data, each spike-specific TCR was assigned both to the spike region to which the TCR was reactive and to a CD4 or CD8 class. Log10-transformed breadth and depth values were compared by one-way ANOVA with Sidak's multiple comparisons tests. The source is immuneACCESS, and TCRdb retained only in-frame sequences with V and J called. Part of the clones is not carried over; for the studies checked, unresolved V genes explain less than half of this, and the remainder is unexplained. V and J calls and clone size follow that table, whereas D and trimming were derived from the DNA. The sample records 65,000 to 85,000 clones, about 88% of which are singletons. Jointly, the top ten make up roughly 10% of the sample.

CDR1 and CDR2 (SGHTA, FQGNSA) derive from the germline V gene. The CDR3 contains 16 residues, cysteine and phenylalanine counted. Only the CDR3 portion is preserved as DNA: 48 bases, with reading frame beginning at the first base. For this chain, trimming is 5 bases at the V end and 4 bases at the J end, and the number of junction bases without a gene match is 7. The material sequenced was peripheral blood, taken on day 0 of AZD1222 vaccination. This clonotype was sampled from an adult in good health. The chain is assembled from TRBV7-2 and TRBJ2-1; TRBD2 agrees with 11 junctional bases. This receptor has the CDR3 CASSPGSGGAYNEQFF. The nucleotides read TGTGCCAGCAGCCCCGGTAGCGGGGGGGCTTACAATGAGCAGTTCTTC.